These 21 T cell receptor beta chains were all obtained from the same sample, sequenced in a study of CD8+ T cells in alopecia areata. Following extraction, RNA underwent reverse transcription to cDNA, which served as the sequencing template. The data were produced by immunoSEQ multiplex PCR, yet TCRdb's version contains in-frame clones alone and is incomplete. The sample has about 150,000 clones; roughly 62% are singletons. The sequences come from CD4+ T cells sorted from blood, collected at week 0. All receptors derive from a human donor with alopecia areata.

The chain couples TRBV29-1 to TRBJ1-2; perhaps TRBD1 as D (5 bases). Germline CDR1 is SQVTM and CDR2 is ANQGSEA. The CDR3 has 13 amino acids. Trimming shortened V by 6 bases and J by 2 bases, and 13 bases separated the two germline ends. As DNA, the CDR3 is TGCAGCGTAGCCTCGGGACGCAACTATGGCTACACCTTC. Its translation: CSVASGRNYGYTF.

This chain uses TRBV7-9 with TRBJ2-2; D assignment may be TRBD1 or TRBD2 (5 bases each). CDR3 size: 16 residues. Per germline, CDR1 SEHNR and CDR2 FQNEAQ (reference sequence). Trimming shortened V by 8 bases and J by 7 bases, and 23 bases separated the two germline ends. DNA for the CDR3: TGTGCCAGCCTTATAGGGACCGAAACTCGAGGCGGGGAGCTGTTTTTT. This sequence encodes CASLIGTETRGGELFF.

The genes are TRBV29-1 and TRBJ2-7; either TRBD1 or TRBD2 may supply D (6 bases each). This CDR3 is built from 14 residues. Trimming pared 2 bases from V and 2 bases from J, leaving 13 bases between. The germline V gene encodes CDR1 SQVTM and CDR2 ANQGSEA. In DNA form, the CDR3 reads TGCAGCGTTGAATTTCGGGGGCGACCCTACGAGCAGTACTTC. Translating gives CSVEFRGRPYEQYF.

The chain combines TRBV29-1 with TRBJ1-2; 10 bases fit TRBD1. CDR1 and CDR2 (germline): SQVTM, ANQGSEA. V gave up 2 bases and J gave up 1 base; unmatched junction bases: 13. The length of the CDR3 is 18 residues. CDR3 sequence: CSVELYLTGGAYNYGYTF. CDR3 DNA sequence: TGCAGCGTTGAATTGTACCTGACAGGGGGCGCGTATAACTATGGCTACACCTTC.

V gene TRBV27 combines with J gene TRBJ2-5; the match to TRBD1 covers 10 bases. After removal of 4 bases from V and 5 bases from J, the junction contained 4 bases not matched to a gene. Germline V gene lookup returns CDR1 MNHEY and CDR2 SMNVEV (reference sequence). The CDR3 consists of 14 residues. CDR3 bases: TGTGCCAGCAGTTCGGGACAGGGGAAGGAGACCCAGTACTTC. Its protein product is CASSSGQGKETQYF.

With respect to this clone: Additional DNA sequences in this sample encode the identical CDR3. V gene TRBV15 combines with J gene TRBJ2-7, with 9 bases identical to TRBD1. The CDR3 is 14 amino acids. CDR1 is LNHNV and CDR2 is YYDKDF in the germline V gene (reference sequence). J gave up 2 bases and V 3 bases, and 2 bases lay outside the gene matches. The CDR3 DNA reads TGTGCCACCAGCAGGGACAGGGGCACCTACGAGCAGTACTTC. Its protein is CATSRDRGTYEQYF. Combining the CDR3 with reference TRBV15 and TRBJ2-7 gives the whole variable domain DAMVIQNPRYQVTQFGKPVTLSCSQTLNHNVMYWYQQKSSQAPKLLFHYYDKDFNNEADTPDNFQSRRPNTSFCFLDIRSPGLGDTAMYLCATSRDRGTYEQYFGPGTRLTVT.

V and J are TRBV5-1 and TRBJ1-1; possible D gene TRBD1, 6 bases. V was trimmed by 2 bases and J by 4 bases, leaving 9 bases between them. The CDR3 loop spans 13 amino acids. Germline loops: CDR1 SGHRS, CDR2 YFSETQ. This chain's CDR3 is CASSFQGTTEAFF. The CDR3 coding sequence is TGCGCCAGCAGCTTCCAGGGGACCACTGAAGCTTTCTTT.

This rearrangement joins TRBV29-1 to TRBJ2-2; 7 bases are a match to TRBD1. V lost 6 bases and J lost 5; bases outside the gene matches: 9. Germline CDR1 reads SQVTM; CDR2 reads ANQGSEA. The CDR3 is 14 residues long. The CDR3, as DNA: TGCAGCGTCCGACAGGGAATCTATACCGGGGAGCTGTTTTTT. This sequence encodes CSVRQGIYTGELFF.

The chain joins TRBV7-2 to TRBJ2-7; 10 nucleotides align to TRBD1. Per germline, CDR1 SGHTA and CDR2 FQGNSA. The J segment lost 3 bases and the V segment lost 5 bases, leaving 7 bases of the junction unmatched. CDR3 size: 15 residues. CDR3 protein: CASSPRTGGDYEQYF. CDR3 bases: TGTGCCAGCAGCCCAAGGACAGGGGGAGACTACGAGCAGTACTTC.

This sequence joins TRBV29-1 and TRBJ1-1; no reliable D call. The CDR3 has 14 amino acids. CDR1 is SQVTM, CDR2 ANQGSEA, per germline. V gave up 3 bases and J gave up 7 bases, with 18 bases separating them. In DNA, the CDR3 is TGCAGCGTTGACGGGCCAGCCGATGGGAGTGAAGCTTTCTTT. Translating it yields CSVDGPADGSEAFF.

This clone turned up a few times. The rearrangement uses TRBV7-2 and TRBJ2-7; 7 positions agree with TRBD1. CDR1 SGHTA and CDR2 FQGNSA come from the germline V gene. CDR3 size: 14 residues. The V gene end was trimmed by 6 bases and the J gene end by 0 bases; junction bases not matched to a gene: 5. DNA of the CDR3: TGTGCCAGCAGGCAACAGGGGTCCTCCTACGAGCAGTACTTC. Encoded protein: CASRQQGSSYEQYF.

This clone turned up a few times. The rearrangement links TRBV5-5 to TRBJ2-1; D is unresolved. The ends were cut back, 4 bases at V and 5 bases at J, with 10 bases in the middle. CDR3 length: 13 residues. Looked up from germline, CDR1 is SGHKS and CDR2 is YYEKEE (reference sequence). CDR3 coding DNA: TGTGCCAGCAGCCCGTACCTAAACAATGAGCAGTTCTTC. This sequence encodes CASSPYLNNEQFF.

The table lists this clone with a few counts. CDR3 region: CASSLDSRRGEQFF. CDR3 nucleotides: TGTGCCAGCAGCTTAGACTCCCGGCGGGGTGAGCAGTTCTTC. V gene TRBV7-2 combines with J gene TRBJ2-1; D perhaps matches TRBD2 (6 bases). Trimming removed 1 base at V and 9 bases at J, with 13 bases between. The CDR3 extends over 14 amino acids. Germline V gene data show CDR1 as SGHTA and CDR2 as FQGNSA.

The chain has TRBV29-1 and TRBJ2-5; 10 bases are a match to TRBD2. Germline V CDR1 and CDR2: SQVTM, ANQGSEA. The CDR3 is made up of 15 amino acids. V was clipped by 3 bases and J by 4 bases; unmatched bases: 8. The CDR3 loop reads CSVDSVAGGGETQYF. CDR3 nucleotides: TGCAGCGTTGATTCGGTAGCGGGGGGCGGAGAGACCCAGTACTTC.

This sequence joins TRBV7-2 and TRBJ1-2; no firm D call. CDR1 is SGHTA and CDR2 is FQGNSA in the germline V gene. Trimming removed 5 bases from V and 2 bases from J, with 18 bases in between. CDR3 length: 16 amino acids. CDR3: CASSPYPGSVNYGYTF. The CDR3, as DNA: TGTGCCAGCAGCCCTTACCCGGGGTCAGTAAACTATGGCTACACCTTC.

This clone has only a few counts. The chain uses TRBV4-1 and TRBJ2-3; no clear D gene. The CDR3 contains 13 residues. The germline CDR1 and CDR2 sequences are MGHRA and YSYEKL. The V and J ends lost 4 bases and 2 bases respectively, with 7 bases between them. The CDR3 DNA reads as TGCGCCAGCAGCCGCCAAGACACAGATACGCAGTATTTT. Protein: CASSRQDTDTQYF.

V and J are TRBV6-5 and TRBJ2-1; 10 bases align to TRBD2. Per the germline V gene, CDR1 is MNHEY and CDR2 is SVGAGI. The CDR3 has 14 amino acids. Unmatched junction bases numbered 5, after V lost 6 bases and J lost 6 bases. CDR3 bases: TGTGCCAGCAGAAGCGGGGGGGCTTTCAATGAGCAGTTCTTC. Translation gives CASRSGGAFNEQFF.

The CDR3 loop is CATSLPGQGTYEQYF. In DNA, the CDR3 is TGTGCCACCAGCTTGCCGGGACAGGGAACCTACGAGCAGTACTTC. The V gene is TRBV15, the J gene TRBJ2-7; TRBD1 matches 9 bases. In germline, CDR1 is LNHNV, CDR2 YYDKDF (reference sequence). The V and J ends lost 5 bases and 2 bases, in that order; junction bases with no gene match: 7. CDR3 length: 15 amino acids. The full variable domain, rest sourced from reference TRBV15 and TRBJ2-7, is DAMVIQNPRYQVTQFGKPVTLSCSQTLNHNVMYWYQQKSSQAPKLLFHYYDKDFNNEADTPDNFQSRRPNTSFCFLDIRSPGLGDTAMYLCATSLPGQGTYEQYFGPGTRLTVT.

The V gene is TRBV29-1, the J gene TRBJ2-2, with 8 nucleotides matching TRBD1. The V segment lost 5 bases and the J segment 6 bases; nucleotides outside the gene matches: 5. This CDR3 contains 13 residues. Germline V lookup: CDR1 SQVTM, CDR2 ANQGSEA. The CDR3 loop is CSVRQGFAGELFF. The CDR3 nucleotides are TGCAGCGTTCGACAGGGGTTTGCCGGGGAGCTGTTTTTT.

This sequence joins TRBV20-1 and TRBJ2-3; D gene uncertain. Per germline, CDR1 DFQATT and CDR2 SNEGSKA (reference sequence). Trimming took 5 bases from V and 5 from J, leaving 8 bases between them. The length of the CDR3 is 11 residues. The CDR3 bases are TGCAGTGCTTTACGACTAGATACGCAGTATTTT. Translated: CSALRLDTQYF.

The chain has TRBV6-5 and TRBJ2-7, with 7 positions matching TRBD2. V trimming: 4 bases; J trimming: 2 bases; junction bases outside the gene matches: 5. The CDR3 has 14 residues. Germline V gene sequence: CDR1 MNHEY, CDR2 SVGAGI. DNA for the CDR3: TGTGCCAGCAGTTCTGGTGGGGGGGCCTACGAGCAGTACTTC. Residues: CASSSGGGAYEQYF.